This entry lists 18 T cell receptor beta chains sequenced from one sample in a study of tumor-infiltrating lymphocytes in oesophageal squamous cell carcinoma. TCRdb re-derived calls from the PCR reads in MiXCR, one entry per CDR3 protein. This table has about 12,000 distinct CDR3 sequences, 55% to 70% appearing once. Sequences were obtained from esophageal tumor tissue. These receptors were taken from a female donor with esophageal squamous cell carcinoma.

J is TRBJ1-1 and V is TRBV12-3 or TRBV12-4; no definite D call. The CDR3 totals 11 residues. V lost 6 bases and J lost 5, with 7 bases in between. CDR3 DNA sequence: TGTGCCAGCAGCCGTAGGACTGAAGCTTTCTTT. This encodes CASSRRTEAFF.

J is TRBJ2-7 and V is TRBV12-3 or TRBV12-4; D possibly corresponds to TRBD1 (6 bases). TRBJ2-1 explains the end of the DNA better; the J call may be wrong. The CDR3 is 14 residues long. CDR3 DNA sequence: TGTGCCAGCAGGGACAGTTTTTACGACAATGAGCAGTTCTTC. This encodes CASRDSFYDNEQFF.

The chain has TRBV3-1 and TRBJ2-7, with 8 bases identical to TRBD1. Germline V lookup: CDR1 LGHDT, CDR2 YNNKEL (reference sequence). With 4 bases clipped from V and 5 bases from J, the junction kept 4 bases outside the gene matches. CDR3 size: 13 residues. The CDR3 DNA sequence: TGTGCCAGCAGCCGGGGACAGGTCCACGAGCAGTACTTC. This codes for CASSRGQVHEQYF.

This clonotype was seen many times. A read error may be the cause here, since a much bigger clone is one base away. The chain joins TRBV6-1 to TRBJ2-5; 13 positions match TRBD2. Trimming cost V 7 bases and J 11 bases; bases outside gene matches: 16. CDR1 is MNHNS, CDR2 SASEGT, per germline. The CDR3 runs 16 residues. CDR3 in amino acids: CASKGLAGASFNEQYF. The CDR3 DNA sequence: TGTGCCAGCAAAGGACTAGCGGGAGCCTCGTTCAATGAGCAGTACTTC.

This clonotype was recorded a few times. The CDR3: CASSLTAGEIDTQYF. The CDR3 bases are TGTGCCAGCAGCTTAACAGCGGGAGAGATAGATACGCAGTATTTT. The chain uses TRBV7-3 and TRBJ1-4; 8 bases fit TRBD2. The end of the DNA aligns better with TRBJ2-3, so the J call may be wrong. The CDR3 is made up of 15 amino acids. CDR1 is SGHTA and CDR2 is FQGTGA in the germline V gene.

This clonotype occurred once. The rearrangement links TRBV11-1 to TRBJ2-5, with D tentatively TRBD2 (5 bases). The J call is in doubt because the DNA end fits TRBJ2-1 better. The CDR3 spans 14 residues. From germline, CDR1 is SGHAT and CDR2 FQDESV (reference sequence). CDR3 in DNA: TGTGCCACCTCCCGAAAGGGAGCCTACAATGAGCAGTTCTTC. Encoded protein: CATSRKGAYNEQFF.

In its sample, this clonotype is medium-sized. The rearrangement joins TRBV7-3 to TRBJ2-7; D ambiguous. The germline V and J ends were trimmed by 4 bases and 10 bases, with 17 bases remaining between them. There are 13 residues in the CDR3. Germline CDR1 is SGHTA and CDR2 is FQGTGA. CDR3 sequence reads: CASSSATNTIQYF. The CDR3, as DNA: TGTGCCAGCAGCTCTGCTACTAATACCATACAGTACTTC.

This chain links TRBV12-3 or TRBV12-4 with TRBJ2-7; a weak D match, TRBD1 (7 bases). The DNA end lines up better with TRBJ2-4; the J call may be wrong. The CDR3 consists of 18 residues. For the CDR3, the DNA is TGTGCCAGCAGTACGCGCGGGCAGGCGGGACAGTCCAAAAACATTCAGTACTTC. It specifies CASSTRGQAGQSKNIQYF.

CDR3 sequence reads: CASSYSPGNTAQYF. CDR3 DNA sequence: TGTGCCAGCAGTTACTCGCCTGGGAATACGGCCCAGTACTTC. V gene TRBV6-8 combines with J gene TRBJ2-1; D call uncertain. The DNA end favors TRBJ2-5, so the J call may be wrong. The CDR3 loop spans 14 amino acids. Germline V gene lookup returns CDR1 MNHGY and CDR2 SAAAGT.

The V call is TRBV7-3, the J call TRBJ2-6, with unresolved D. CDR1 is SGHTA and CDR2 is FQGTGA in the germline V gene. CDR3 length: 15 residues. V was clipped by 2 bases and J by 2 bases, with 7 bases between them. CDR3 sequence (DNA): TGTGCCAGCAGCTTAGGCACAGCTGGGGCCAACGTCCTGACTTTC. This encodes CASSLGTAGANVLTF.

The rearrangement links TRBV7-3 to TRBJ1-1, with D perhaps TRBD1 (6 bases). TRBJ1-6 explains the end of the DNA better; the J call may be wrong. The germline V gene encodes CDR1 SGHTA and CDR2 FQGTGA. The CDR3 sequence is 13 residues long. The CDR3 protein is CASSLGANSPLHF. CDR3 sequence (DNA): TGTGCCAGCAGCTTGGGGGCCAATTCACCCCTCCACTTT.

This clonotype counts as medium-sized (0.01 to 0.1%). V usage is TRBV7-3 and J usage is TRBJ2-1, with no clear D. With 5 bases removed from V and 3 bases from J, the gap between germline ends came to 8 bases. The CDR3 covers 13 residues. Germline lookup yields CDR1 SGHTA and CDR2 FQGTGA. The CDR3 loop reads CASSHDFYNEQFF. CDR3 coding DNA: TGTGCCAGCAGCCACGACTTCTACAATGAGCAGTTCTTC.

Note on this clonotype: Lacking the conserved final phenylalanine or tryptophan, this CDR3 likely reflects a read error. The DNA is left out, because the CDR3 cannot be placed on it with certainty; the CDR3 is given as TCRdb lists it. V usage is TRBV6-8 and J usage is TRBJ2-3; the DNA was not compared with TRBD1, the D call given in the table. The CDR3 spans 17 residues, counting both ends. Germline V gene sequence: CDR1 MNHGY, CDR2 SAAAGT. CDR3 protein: CASSPDRAGNTEAFFGQ.

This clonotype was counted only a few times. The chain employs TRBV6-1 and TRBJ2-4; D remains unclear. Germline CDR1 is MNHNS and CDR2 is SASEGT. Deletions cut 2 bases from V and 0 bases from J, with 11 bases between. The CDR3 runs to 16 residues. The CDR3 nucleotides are TGTGCCAGCAGTGAACAGAATGGTCTAGCCAAAAACATTCAGTACTTC. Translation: CASSEQNGLAKNIQYF.

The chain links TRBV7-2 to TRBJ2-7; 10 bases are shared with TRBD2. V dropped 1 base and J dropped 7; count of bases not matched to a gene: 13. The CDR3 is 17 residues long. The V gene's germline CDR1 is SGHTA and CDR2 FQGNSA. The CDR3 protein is CASSLGAGGRHHNEQYF. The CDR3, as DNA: TGTGCCAGCAGCTTAGGAGCGGGAGGGCGCCATCACAATGAGCAGTACTTC.

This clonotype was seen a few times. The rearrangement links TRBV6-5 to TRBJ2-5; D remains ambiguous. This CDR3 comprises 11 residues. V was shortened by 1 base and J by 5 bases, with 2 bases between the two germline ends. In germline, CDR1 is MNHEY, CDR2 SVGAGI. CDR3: CASSYLETQYF. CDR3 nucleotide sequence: TGTGCCAGCAGTTACTTGGAGACCCAGTACTTC.

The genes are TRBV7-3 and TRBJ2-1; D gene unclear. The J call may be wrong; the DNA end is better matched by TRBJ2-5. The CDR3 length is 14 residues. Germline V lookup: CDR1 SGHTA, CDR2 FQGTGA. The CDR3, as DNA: TGTGCCAGCAGCTTAACTTCCCCTCCCCAGACCCAGTACTTC. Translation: CASSLTSPPQTQYF.

The CDR3 bases are TGTGCCAGCAGTGAGCGTAGGGAGGGGTATCAGCCCCAGCATTTT. Protein product: CASSERREGYQPQHF. This sequence joins TRBV6-6 and TRBJ1-5; D may be TRBD1 (5 bases). This CDR3 spans 15 amino acids. V lost 5 bases to trimming and J lost 5 bases, with 16 bases between them. Germline CDR1 and CDR2: MNHNY and SVGAGI (reference sequence).